A selection of T cell receptor beta chains follows, all from one sample in a study of T cell responses to AZD1222 COVID-19 vaccine. TCRdb keeps only in-frame clones here, not all; method: immunoSEQ multiplex PCR. The sample contains about 190,000 clones, around 93% of which appear only once. The source was peripheral blood, collected on day 0 of AZD1222 vaccination. The receptors here all came from an adult in good health. Both conserved end residues are part of each CDR3. The D gene is left open where the match is weak. Rows may omit the clone size; those that give it use once, few, many or a size class.

. | . | TRBJ2-3 | TRBV18 | TGTGCCAGCGGGACGGGAGATACGCAGTATTTT | CASGTGDTQYF
TRBD2 | . | TRBJ2-3 | TRBV19 | TGTGCCAGTGGCCTAGCGGGGTCTAGCACAGATACGCAGTATTTT | CASGLAGSSTDTQYF
TRBD1 | once | TRBJ2-1 | TRBV24-1 | TGTGCCACCAGTGATAAGCGGACAGGGGGCTACAATGAGCAGTTCTTC | CATSDKRTGGYNEQFF
TRBD1 | . | TRBJ1-1 | TRBV6-6 | TGTGCCAGCAGTCAAAGACAGGGGGCTAAGCTCATGAACACTGAAGCTTTCTTT | CASSQRQGAKLMNTEAFF
. | . | TRBJ2-1 | TRBV11-2 | TGTGCCAGCAGCCCCGTACTTAGCGCGAGCTCCTACAATGAGCAGTTCTTC | CASSPVLSASSYNEQFF
. | . | TRBJ2-1 | TRBV7-9 | TGTGCCAGCAGCCCACAGGGACCCTACAATGAGCAGTTCTTC | CASSPQGPYNEQFF
. | . | TRBJ2-5 | TRBV24-1 | TGTGCCACCAGTACCGGGGAGACCCAGTACTTC | CATSTGETQYF
TRBD1 | . | TRBJ2-3 | TRBV15 | TGTGCCACCAGCAGAGGCCTAGACAGGGTGGGCGCAGATACGCAGTATTTT | CATSRGLDRVGADTQYF
. | . | TRBJ1-3 | TRBV30 | TGTGCCTGGAGCATTGTTACAGGGTCTGGAAACACCATATATTTT | CAWSIVTGSGNTIYF
. | once | TRBJ2-5 | TRBV29-1 | TGCAGCGTTGATCAGGGGAGGGAGACCCAGTACTTC | CSVDQGRETQYF
TRBD1 | . | TRBJ2-1 | TRBV4-2 | TGTGCCAGCAGCCAAGGGACAGGGGGCTCCTACAATGAGCAGTTCTTC | CASSQGTGGSYNEQFF
. | . | TRBJ1-5 | TRBV5-6 | TGTGCCAGCAGCCAAACGGGATATAGCAATCAGCCCCAGCATTTT | CASSQTGYSNQPQHF
TRBD1 | . | TRBJ1-5 | TRBV19 | TGTGCCAGTAGTATACTAGCGGGACAGAGCAATCAGCCCCAGCATTTT | CASSILAGQSNQPQHF
. | once | TRBJ1-5 | TRBV12-1 | TGTGCCAGCAGCCTGAACACAGGGGGAAGCAATCAGCCCCAGCATTTT | CASSLNTGGSNQPQHF
. | . | TRBJ1-1 | TRBV11-2 | TGTGCCAGCAGCAGCGGTGTCATTATGAACACTGAAGCTTTCTTT | CASSSGVIMNTEAFF
. | . | TRBJ2-1 | TRBV18 | TGTGCCAGCTCACCACCGGTAGGAGTCGGGACGGGGCTCAATGAGCAGTTCTTC | CASSPPVGVGTGLNEQFF
. | . | TRBJ2-1 | TRBV24-1 | TGTGCCACCAGTGAACAGGGCTCCTACAATGAGCAGTTCTTC | CATSEQGSYNEQFF
. | . | TRBJ2-7 | TRBV20-1 | TGCAGTGCTAGTCGGGATTCCCCCGAGCAGTACTTC | CSASRDSPEQYF
TRBD2 | . | TRBJ2-1 | TRBV15 | TGTGCCACCAGCACGGTAGCGGGAGGGATTGCCTACAATGAGCAGTTCTTC | CATSTVAGGIAYNEQFF
TRBD1 | . | TRBJ2-3 | TRBV28 | TGTGCTCCCCGAGTCCCGGACAGGGGGATCCCTAGCACAGATACGCAGTATTTT | CAPRVPDRGIPSTDTQYF
TRBD2 | . | TRBJ2-7 | TRBV11-2 | TGTGCCAGCAGGCTAGCGGGAGAGAAGGAGCAGTACTTC | CASRLAGEKEQYF
TRBD1 | . | TRBJ2-1 | TRBV6-5 | TGTGCCAGCAGGCAGCCGGGACAGGGGCCTGAGCAGTTCTTC | CASRQPGQGPEQFF
. | . | TRBJ1-1 | TRBV5-4 | TGTGCCAGCAGCGGGGGTTCGGGTGAAGCTTTCTTT | CASSGGSGEAFF
TRBD2 | . | TRBJ2-3 | TRBV5-1 | TGCGCCAGCAGACGACTAGCTGCTAGCACAGATACGCAGTATTTT | CASRRLAASTDTQYF
TRBD1 | . | TRBJ2-7 | TRBV5-6 | TGTGCCAGCAGCCGACAGGGGTGGCGCGAGCAGTACTTC | CASSRQGWREQYF
. | . | TRBJ2-7 | TRBV6-4 | TGTGCCAGCAGTGTAGGAGACAGGGAGGACGAGCAGTACTTC | CASSVGDREDEQYF
TRBD2 | once | TRBJ2-3 | TRBV6-2/TRBV6-3 | TGTGCCAGCAGTTTGAGGGAGGGCCCTGATACGCAGTATTTT | CASSLREGPDTQYF
. | . | TRBJ2-5 | TRBV15 | TGTGCCACCAGCGGACCCCTGGGACGCGGGAAGGAGACCCAGTACTTC | CATSGPLGRGKETQYF
. | . | TRBJ1-3 | TRBV30 | TGTGCCTGGAGTGTACTGGGACGGACCATATATTTT | CAWSVLGRTIYF
TRBD2 | . | TRBJ2-3 | TRBV5-1 | TGCGCCAGCAGCCCGGGGACTAGCGGGTTCACAGATACGCAGTATTTT | CASSPGTSGFTDTQYF
. | . | TRBJ1-2 | TRBV5-6 | TGTGCCAGCAGCTTGGAACAGGCCTTCTATGGCTACACCTTC | CASSLEQAFYGYTF
. | . | TRBJ1-1 | TRBV5-1 | TGCGCCAGCAGCTTGTCGATGAACACTGAAGCTTTCTTT | CASSLSMNTEAFF
. | . | TRBJ2-1 | TRBV2 | TGTGCCAGCAGCTCAAACAATGAGCAGTTCTTC | CASSSNNEQFF
. | . | TRBJ2-7 | TRBV19 | TGTGCCAGTAGTATGCTTAGGTCTCGGGACTCCGCCTACGAGCAGTACTTC | CASSMLRSRDSAYEQYF
. | . | TRBJ2-1 | TRBV6-1 | TGTGCCAGCAGTGAAGCCGGACTGTACTACAATGAGCAGTTCTTC | CASSEAGLYYNEQFF
. | . | TRBJ1-1 | TRBV6-5 | TGTGCCAGCAGTTACTCACCAGGATCGAACACTGAAGCTTTCTTT | CASSYSPGSNTEAFF
. | . | TRBJ1-1 | TRBV5-6 | TGTGCCAGCAGCTTAGGACAGCCGGTGATGCCTGAAGCTTTCTTT | CASSLGQPVMPEAFF
. | . | TRBJ2-7 | TRBV10-3 | TGTGCCATCAGTGAACTGGCTGTCGAGCAGTACTTC | CAISELAVEQYF
. | . | TRBJ1-1 | TRBV5-6 | TGTGCCAGCAGCTTGGCCATCAGATTAAACACTGAAGCTTTCTTT | CASSLAIRLNTEAFF
. | . | TRBJ2-2 | TRBV29-1 | TGCAGCGTAAAGGGGGTGAGGGGCGGGGAGCTGTTTTTT | CSVKGVRGGELFF
. | . | TRBJ1-1 | TRBV12-3/TRBV12-4 | TGTGCCAGCATTGCGGCAGTCCCAGACGCTTTCTTT | CASIAAVPDAFF
. | . | TRBJ1-5 | TRBV7-2 | TGTGCCAGCAGCTCACCACAGGGCCAGCCCCAGCATTTT | CASSSPQGQPQHF
. | . | TRBJ1-5 | TRBV18 | TGTGCCAGCTCACCCGCCAGGGTCGGCCAGCCCCAGCATTTT | CASSPARVGQPQHF
. | . | TRBJ2-2 | TRBV7-9 | TGTGCCTTAGGGGCAGCCACCGGGGAGCTGTTTTTT | CALGAATGELFF
. | . | TRBJ2-7 | TRBV7-9 | TGTGCCAGCAGCCACCCGGGACAACCCTACGAGCAGTACTTC | CASSHPGQPYEQYF
TRBD1 | . | TRBJ2-7 | TRBV4-1 | TGCGCCAGCAGGATGACAGGGGGCCTCCCCTACGAGCAGTACTTC | CASRMTGGLPYEQYF
TRBD1 | . | TRBJ1-3 | TRBV25-1 | TGTGCCAGCACCCGACAGGGCTCTGGAAACACCATATATTTT | CASTRQGSGNTIYF
. | . | TRBJ2-3 | TRBV20-1 | TGCAGTGCTAGTACGTTGGGATATACGCAGTATTTT | CSASTLGYTQYF
TRBD2 | . | TRBJ2-2 | TRBV24-1 | TGTGCCACCAGTGATTTTGGGACTAGTTTCGGATCGCGTACCGGGGAGCTGTTTTTT | CATSDFGTSFGSRTGELFF
TRBD2 | . | TRBJ2-5 | TRBV5-1 | TGCGCCAGCAGCTTGGGTGTCACTAGCGGGAAGGGAGAGACCCAGTACTTC | CASSLGVTSGKGETQYF
. | . | TRBJ2-2 | TRBV5-1 | TGCGCCAGCAGCTTGGAGAATAGCGTCGGGGAGCTGTTTTTT | CASSLENSVGELFF
. | . | TRBJ2-2 | TRBV5-1 | TGCGCCAGCAGCTTGGGTCACATAACCCCCACCGGGGAGCTGTTTTTT | CASSLGHITPTGELFF
. | . | TRBJ2-1 | TRBV7-2 | TGTGCCAGCAGGCTAGCAGGGGAGCAGTTCTTC | CASRLAGEQFF
. | once | TRBJ1-4 | TRBV28 | TGTGCCAGCAGGAGCCGGGGGGCAACTAATGAAAAACTGTTTTTT | CASRSRGATNEKLFF
. | . | TRBJ2-5 | TRBV9 | TGTGCCAGCAGCGAGTCGGTGGGCCGTGGGGGGTACCAAGAGACCCAGTACTTC | CASSESVGRGGYQETQYF
TRBD1 | . | TRBJ2-1 | TRBV27 | TGTGCCAGCAGCCCGGGGACAGGGACCCTAAGCTCCTACAATGAGCAGTTCTTC | CASSPGTGTLSSYNEQFF
TRBD1 | . | TRBJ2-5 | TRBV19 | TGTGCCAGTAACGCCGGGACAGGGTGGAGAGAGACCCAGTACTTC | CASNAGTGWRETQYF
TRBD2 | once | TRBJ2-1 | TRBV4-3 | TGCGCCAGCAGCTCTAGTAGCGGGAGATCCGGGGGGAATGAGCAGTTCTTC | CASSSSSGRSGGNEQFF